The clone carrying this T cell receptor (beta chain) was seen more than once but under ten times. The V end lost 5 bases, the J end lost 0 bases, and 11 bases lay between the germline ends. The germline CDR1 and CDR2 sequences are SNHLY and FYNNEI. The length of the CDR3 is 14 residues. This record comes from a study of blood T cell repertoires in COVID-19. Sequencing was performed with immunoSEQ multiplex PCR; in TCRdb, only in-frame clones are kept and a portion is missing. The profile covers 230,000 or so clones, with around 82% appearing a single time and around 3.6% taken by the ten largest. This clonotype was obtained from a man aged 50 to 59 who had recovered from COVID-19. The chain uses TRBV2 and TRBJ2-7; D call uncertain. The sample was PBMCs or T cells enriched from blood (not recorded which). The CDR3 reads CASSIRRSSYEQYF. CDR3 in DNA: TGTGCCAGCAGTATCCGGCGGTCCTCCTACGAGCAGTACTTC.